A selection of T cell receptor beta chains follows, all from one sample in a study of response to subunit inactivated influenza vaccine. Via MiXCR, TCRdb re-called the RT-PCR reads, giving one row per CDR3 protein. Here the sample spans about 520,000 distinct CDR3 sequences, about 7.2% being singletons. Source: PBMCs from blood, taken less than 30 months after vaccination. The source is a man between 50 and 75 years old who received an inactivated influenza vaccine. Both conserved end residues are part of each CDR3. D genes are given only for firm matches. Only part of the rows carry a size: once, few, many, or a class if the clone is expanded.

D gene	clone size	V gene	J gene	CDR3 DNA	CDR3 protein
TRBD1	few	TRBV20-1	TRBJ1-5	TGCAGTGCCCTGGGACAGGGGGCGTTAGATCAGCCCCAGCATTTT	CSALGQGALDQPQHF
NA	NA	TRBV12-3/TRBV12-4	TRBJ2-2	TGTGCCAGCAGTTTAAACAGGCCACCTGACACCGGGGAGCTGTTTTTT	CASSLNRPPDTGELFF
TRBD1	many	TRBV15	TRBJ2-7	TGTGCCACCAGGAGACAGGGCTTAGGCGAGCAGTACTTC	CATRRQGLGEQYF
TRBD2	few	TRBV20-1	TRBJ2-3	TGCAGTGCTAGACGGGGACTAGCCTTTAGCACAGATACGCAGTATTTT	CSARRGLAFSTDTQYF
TRBD1	many	TRBV7-3	TRBJ2-3	TGTGCCAGCAGCTCCTTGGGACAGTCGGCAGATACGCAGTATTTT	CASSSLGQSADTQYF
TRBD1	few	TRBV13	TRBJ1-2	TGTGCCAGCAGCTACGGACAGGGGAGTGGCTACACCTTC	CASSYGQGSGYTF
NA	many	TRBV28	TRBJ2-6	TGTGCCAGCAGTTTCGCGCAGGGCAGCTCTGGGGCCAACGTCCTGACTTTC	CASSFAQGSSGANVLTF
TRBD2	many	TRBV12-3/TRBV12-4	TRBJ2-1	TGTGCCAGCAGCGAAGGGGGACTAGCGATGAATGAGCAGTTCTTC	CASSEGGLAMNEQFF
NA	few	TRBV4-3	TRBJ2-7	TGCGCCAGCAGCCAAGATAAGAGGGTTTACGAGCAGTACTTC	CASSQDKRVYEQYF
NA	NA	TRBV30	TRBJ2-2	TGTGCCTGGAGCTCTTTCACCGGGGAGCTGTTTTTT	CAWSSFTGELFF
TRBD2	many	TRBV27	TRBJ2-7	TGTGCCAGCAGTTCCCCGAAACTAGCGGACTACGAGCAGTACTTC	CASSSPKLADYEQYF
NA	few	TRBV20-1	TRBJ2-1	TGCAGTGCTAGAGCGGAGAGCTCCTACAATGAGCAGTTCTTC	CSARAESSYNEQFF
TRBD1	NA	TRBV29-1	TRBJ2-5	TGCAGCGTTCCCTCCAGGGGGGAGACCCAGTACTTC	CSVPSRGETQYF
NA	NA	TRBV19	TRBJ2-3	TGTGCCAGTAGTATGGGCGACACTACAGATACGCAGTATTTT	CASSMGDTTDTQYF
NA	few	TRBV28	TRBJ2-1	TGTGCCAGCACCTTTTCCCGCCGAATAAACAATGAGCAGTTCTTC	CASTFSRRINNEQFF
TRBD1	few	TRBV5-6	TRBJ2-7	TGTGCCAGCAGCCTGGCTCCCCTCTCCGACAGGGAGAAGGGCTACGAGCAGTACTTC	CASSLAPLSDREKGYEQYF
NA	many	TRBV11-2	TRBJ2-5	TGTGCCAGCAGCCGGGGATTCCAAGAGACCCAGTACTTC	CASSRGFQETQYF
NA	few	TRBV4-1	TRBJ2-3	TGCGCCAGCAGCCCATTGACAGGCACAGATACGCAGTATTTT	CASSPLTGTDTQYF
NA	NA	TRBV25-1	TRBJ2-2	TGTGCCAGCAGTTTTGGCTACGACACCGGGGAGCTGTTTTTT	CASSFGYDTGELFF
NA	few	TRBV7-2	TRBJ2-2	TGTGCCAGCAGCGGCCGACTAGTCCGTGGCGGGGAGCTGTTTTTT	CASSGRLVRGGELFF
NA	few	TRBV30	TRBJ2-3	TGTGCCTGGAGTGTAGATGGGAGAGGAGCAGATACGCAGTATTTT	CAWSVDGRGADTQYF
NA	NA	TRBV5-1	TRBJ2-7	TGCGCCAGCAGCTTGGCGGGGCGCTCTCAGCAGTACTTC	CASSLAGRSQQYF
TRBD1	many	TRBV20-1	TRBJ2-1	TGCAGTGCTAGGGGACAGGGGAAGCGCAATGAGCAGTTCTTC	CSARGQGKRNEQFF
NA	many	TRBV4-3	TRBJ2-7	TGCGCCAGCCCGTATCGTTGGTGGCAGGCACCTGATCCATACGAGCAGTACTTC	CASPYRWWQAPDPYEQYF
NA	few	TRBV9	TRBJ2-2	TGTGCCAGCAGCGTAGGAGGGGCAAACACCGGGGAGCTGTTTTTT	CASSVGGANTGELFF
NA	NA	TRBV5-1	TRBJ2-3	TGCGCCAGCAGCTTGGGGTCACACGGCACAGATACGCAGTATTTT	CASSLGSHGTDTQYF
NA	few	TRBV20-1	TRBJ2-2	TGCAGTGCTAGAGCAGGCGGTTCCACCGGGGAGCTGTTTTTT	CSARAGGSTGELFF
TRBD1	many	TRBV27	TRBJ1-1	TGTGCCAGCAGGGAGACAGGGCTCGGGAACACTGAAGCTTTCTTT	CASRETGLGNTEAFF
TRBD1	few	TRBV7-9	TRBJ2-7	TGTGCCAGCAGCGAAACAGGGGGCGAGCAGTACTTC	CASSETGGEQYF
NA	NA	TRBV12-3/TRBV12-4	TRBJ1-5	TGTGCCAGCAGCTGGGAGGGACGGGGATATCAGCCCCAGCATTTT	CASSWEGRGYQPQHF
NA	NA	TRBV7-2	TRBJ2-1	TGTGCCAGCAGCCCGGGACTTAGGGAGCAGTTCTTC	CASSPGLREQFF
NA	few	TRBV5-6	TRBJ2-3	TGTGCCAGCAGCGCCGCGGACAGTCCCTATACGCAGTATTTT	CASSAADSPYTQYF
NA	NA	TRBV20-1	TRBJ2-7	TGCAGTGCTAGTCGGAGTGGCTACGAGCAGTACTTC	CSASRSGYEQYF
TRBD1	NA	TRBV20-1	TRBJ2-2	TGCAGTGCTAGAGATCTGAGACAGGGGATGGCCGGGGAGCTGTTTTTT	CSARDLRQGMAGELFF
NA	NA	TRBV11-2	TRBJ2-7	TGTGCCAGCAGCCAAGACCAGCAGTACTTC	CASSQDQQYF
NA	few	TRBV7-2	TRBJ2-3	TGTGCCAGCAGCTTGCCCGGTCAGAGGGATACGCAGTATTTT	CASSLPGQRDTQYF
TRBD1	NA	TRBV29-1	TRBJ2-3	TGCAGCGTTGAAGACCTGGCCAGGGGGATCACAGATACGCAGTATTTT	CSVEDLARGITDTQYF
TRBD1	many	TRBV25-1	TRBJ2-7	TGTGCCAGCAGCCACTCCGGGACAGGGTATCTCGAGCAGTACTTC	CASSHSGTGYLEQYF
TRBD2	NA	TRBV11-1	TRBJ2-3	TGTGCCAGCAGCCTTCGACGAAGGACTAGCGGGAGCCGAGCAGATACGCAGTATTTT	CASSLRRRTSGSRADTQYF
TRBD2	many	TRBV12-3/TRBV12-4	TRBJ2-2	TGTGCCAGCCAACCGGGACTAGGAGGGACCGGGGAGCTGTTTTTT	CASQPGLGGTGELFF
NA	many	TRBV9	TRBJ1-4	TGTGCCAGCAGTAAGACCCAAGCAACTAATGAAAAACTGTTTTTT	CASSKTQATNEKLFF
TRBD1	few	TRBV5-1	TRBJ2-7	TGCGCCAGCAGTTTTGGGGCACAGGGGAACGAGCAGTACTTC	CASSFGAQGNEQYF
TRBD1	NA	TRBV19	TRBJ1-4	TGTGCCAGTAGTATACGTCAGGGGGCCGGTGAAAAACTGTTTTTT	CASSIRQGAGEKLFF
NA	NA	TRBV4-2	TRBJ2-1	TGTGCCAGCAGCCAAGTCTTCCAGGGGCGCGATGAGCAGTTCTTC	CASSQVFQGRDEQFF
TRBD2	NA	TRBV12-3/TRBV12-4	TRBJ2-5	TGTGCCAGCAGTACACTAGCGGGACCTCAAGAGACCCAGTACTTC	CASSTLAGPQETQYF
TRBD1	few	TRBV4-2	TRBJ1-1	TGTGCCAGCAGCCCCCAGCTTGACAGGGCTCCTGAAGCTTTCTTT	CASSPQLDRAPEAFF
NA	NA	TRBV20-1	TRBJ2-7	TGCAGTGCTAGAGGGGTGGGCAGGGGTCGGGAGCAGTACTTC	CSARGVGRGREQYF
TRBD1	NA	TRBV7-8	TRBJ2-1	TGTGCCAGCAGCCGTACCGGGACAGGGTATAATGAGCAGTTCTTC	CASSRTGTGYNEQFF
NA	NA	TRBV9	TRBJ2-1	TGTGCCAGCAGCGTACAGAGGGATGAGCAGTTCTTC	CASSVQRDEQFF
NA	few	TRBV15	TRBJ2-3	TGTGCCACCAGCACTGGGAAGCGGACAGATACGCAGTATTTT	CATSTGKRTDTQYF
NA	NA	TRBV7-2	TRBJ2-7	TGTGCCAGCAGCAACTCTGTGTCCTACGAGCAGTACTTC	CASSNSVSYEQYF
NA	few	TRBV9	TRBJ2-1	TGTGCCAGCAGCGTAGGAGGGAGTGAGCAGTTCTTC	CASSVGGSEQFF
NA	few	TRBV30	TRBJ2-5	TGTGCCTGGAGTTCCTACAGCTTCCAAGAGACCCAGTACTTC	CAWSSYSFQETQYF
TRBD2	few	TRBV7-3	TRBJ2-1	TGTGCCAGCAGCGTAGGGACTAGCGGGAGGTTTGGAAATGAGCAGTTCTTC	CASSVGTSGRFGNEQFF
NA	many	TRBV6-5	TRBJ2-1	TGTGCCAGCAGTTATAACCCGCCTTCCTACAATGAGCAGTTCTTC	CASSYNPPSYNEQFF
NA	NA	TRBV24-1	TRBJ2-3	TGTGCCACCAGTGAGTGGGACACTACAGATACGCAGTATTTT	CATSEWDTTDTQYF
TRBD2	many	TRBV20-1	TRBJ2-1	TGCAGTGCGAGCGGGAGGGCCGCTTTGGGGGCCTACAATGAGCAGTTCTTC	CSASGRAALGAYNEQFF